This T cell receptor beta chain was identified in a study of T cells in Graves' hyperthyroidism and ophthalmopathy. Out of about 10 ml of fresh peripheral blood came the PBMCs. This clonotype was counted many times. Its cognate antigen is unknown. The CDR3 has 12 amino acids. V gave up 4 bases and J gave up 3 bases; unmatched junction bases: 2. Looked up from germline, CDR1 is DFQATT and CDR2 is SNEGSKA (reference sequence). Notes on the study in general: Ophthalmopathy was separated from stable hyperthyroidism by a 13 V-J model. Ophthalmopathy prediction by the model preceded onset by a median 6.5 months.

Amplification of TCR beta CDR3 regions used RNA as the template. HTBI primers were employed in a first-round RT-PCR of the TCR CDR3. TCRdb ran MiXCR on the multiplex PCR reads and lists one entry per CDR3 protein. Of some 570,000 distinct CDR3 sequences in the sample, about 14% were seen once. The chain joins TRBV20-1 to TRBJ2-5, with 7 bases aligning to TRBD2. The receptor was derived from a woman under 30 with Graves' ophthalmopathy. Source material: blood. This chain's CDR3 is CSAKAGKETQYF. The CDR3 nucleotides read TGCAGTGCTAAAGCGGGAAAAGAGACCCAGTACTTC.